The 2 T cell receptor beta chains presented below share a single source sample, sequenced in a study of T cell repertoires in cytomegalovirus infection. These receptors have no known antigen. TCRdb analysed the reads with MiXCR anew, one entry per CDR3 protein. The data show roughly 920,000 distinct CDR3 sequences, with around 29% seen just once and over 12% held by the top ten. The sequences come from cultured CD8+ T cells from PBMCs, collected from culture after CMV antigen stimulation. All receptors come from a human donor in good health (CMV status not recorded). Some clones in this sample may be carry-over from other donors' samples.

The chain links TRBV19 to TRBJ1-1; D not resolved. The CDR3 contains 14 residues. The V gene lost 7 bases and the J gene lost 5 bases, with 17 bases spanning the gap. In germline, CDR1 is LNHDA, CDR2 SQIVND (reference sequence). The CDR3, as DNA: TGTGCCAGTACGAAATCGGGTGGGATAACTGAAGCTTTCTTT. This encodes CASTKSGGITEAFF.

This clonotype has at least ten counts. The gene calls are TRBV7-2 and TRBJ2-5; the D gene is possibly TRBD1 (7 bases). This CDR3 is built from 16 residues. Trimming shortened V by 5 bases and J by 9 bases, and 25 bases separated the two germline ends. Germline loops: CDR1 SGHTA, CDR2 FQGNSA. The CDR3: CASSLNGGHSTGAQYF. DNA of the CDR3: TGTGCCAGCAGCCTTAACGGGGGTCATAGTACAGGGGCCCAGTACTTC.